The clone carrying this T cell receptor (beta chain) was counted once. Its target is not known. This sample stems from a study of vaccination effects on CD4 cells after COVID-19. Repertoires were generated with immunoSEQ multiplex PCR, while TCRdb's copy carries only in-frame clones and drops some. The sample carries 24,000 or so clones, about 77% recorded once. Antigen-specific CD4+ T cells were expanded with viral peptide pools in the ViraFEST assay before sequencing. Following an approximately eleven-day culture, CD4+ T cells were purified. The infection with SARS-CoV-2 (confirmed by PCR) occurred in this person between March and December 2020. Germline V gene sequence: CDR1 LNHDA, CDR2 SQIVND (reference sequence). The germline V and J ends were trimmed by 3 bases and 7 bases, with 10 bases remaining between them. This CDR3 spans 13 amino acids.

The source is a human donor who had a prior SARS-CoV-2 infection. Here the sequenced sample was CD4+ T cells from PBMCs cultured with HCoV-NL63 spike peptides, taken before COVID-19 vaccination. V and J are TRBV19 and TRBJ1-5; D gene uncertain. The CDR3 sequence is CASSMRPAQPQHF. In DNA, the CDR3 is TGTGCCAGTAGTATGCGACCGGCGCAGCCCCAGCATTTT.